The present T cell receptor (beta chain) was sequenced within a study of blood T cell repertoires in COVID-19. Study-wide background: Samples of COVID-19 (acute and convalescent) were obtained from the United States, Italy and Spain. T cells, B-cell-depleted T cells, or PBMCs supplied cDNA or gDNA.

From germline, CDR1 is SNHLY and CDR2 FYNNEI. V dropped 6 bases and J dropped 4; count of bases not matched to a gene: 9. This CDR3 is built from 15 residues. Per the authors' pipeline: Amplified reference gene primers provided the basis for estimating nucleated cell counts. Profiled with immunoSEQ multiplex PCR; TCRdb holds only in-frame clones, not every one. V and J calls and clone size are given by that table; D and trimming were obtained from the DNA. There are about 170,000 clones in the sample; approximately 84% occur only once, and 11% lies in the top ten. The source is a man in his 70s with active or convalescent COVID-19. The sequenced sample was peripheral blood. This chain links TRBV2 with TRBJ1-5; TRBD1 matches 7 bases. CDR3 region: CASRADRAVNQPQHF. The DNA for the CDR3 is TGTGCCAGCAGGGCCGACAGGGCAGTTAATCAGCCCCAGCATTTT.